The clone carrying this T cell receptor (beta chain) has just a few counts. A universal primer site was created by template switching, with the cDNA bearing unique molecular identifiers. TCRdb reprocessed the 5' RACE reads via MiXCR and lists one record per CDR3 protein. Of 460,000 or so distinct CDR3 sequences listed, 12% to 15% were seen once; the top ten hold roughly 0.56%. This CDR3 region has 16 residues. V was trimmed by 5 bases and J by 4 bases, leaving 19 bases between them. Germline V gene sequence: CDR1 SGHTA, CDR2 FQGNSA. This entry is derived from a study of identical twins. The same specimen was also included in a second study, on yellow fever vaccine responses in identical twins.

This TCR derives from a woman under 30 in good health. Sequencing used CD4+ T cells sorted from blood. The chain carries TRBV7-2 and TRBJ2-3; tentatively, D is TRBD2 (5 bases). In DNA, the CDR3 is TGTGCCAGCAGCCAAGCGATACTAGTTATGCCAGATACGCAGTATTTT. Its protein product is CASSQAILVMPDTQYF.